Detailed here is one TCR beta chain. Per germline, CDR1 MGHRA and CDR2 YSYEKL. The CDR3 contains 16 residues. V was clipped by 4 bases and J by 2 bases; unmatched bases: 8. In the authors' methods: Amplification from reference gene primers served as the basis for estimated nucleated cell counts. The repertoire was sequenced with immunoSEQ multiplex PCR; TCRdb's copy has only in-frame clones and lacks some. From that table come the V and J calls and clone size; the DNA was used to work out D and trimming. Among 110,000 to 150,000 clones listed, 75% to 90% were seen once. Participant reports of clinical history set cohort assignment. Cohort 3 donors counted as recovered after two negative PCRs, clearance, or resolved symptoms. The data belong to a study of blood T cell repertoires in COVID-19. Overall study: Spain, Italy and the United States supplied samples that represented acute and convalescent COVID-19.

Material for sequencing was PBMCs or T cells enriched from blood (not recorded which). The V call is TRBV4-1, the J call TRBJ1-5; TRBD1 agrees at 7 bases. The receptor comes from a man aged 60-69 years who had recovered from COVID-19. The CDR3 region has the DNA TGCGCCAGCAGCCCCCGGGAGGGGGCTGGCAATCAGCCCCAGCATTTT. It yields the protein CASSPREGAGNQPQHF.